This TCR beta chain was captured in a study of T cell clonality in common variable immunodeficiency. Regarding the study as a whole: CVID subjects shared fewer TCRbeta clones than healthy controls did. In common variable immunodeficiency, TCR beta chains reportedly carried fewer deletions and N-nucleotide insertions. T cell subpopulation sequencing would be needed to explain CVID clonality.

TCRdb's table, derived via immunoSEQ multiplex PCR, lists solely in-frame clones and lacks some. Singletons are absent from the sample, which has 30,000 to 40,000 clones. The table lists this clone with many counts. Its target is unknown. The CDR3 end lies 3 residues beyond the end of the read and is filled in from the germline J gene. Trimming removed 0 bases from V and 0 bases from J, with 12 bases in between. The CDR3 has 15 residues. Germline assignment: CDR1 DFQATT and CDR2 SNEGSKA (reference sequence). This clonotype was obtained from a person aged 18 to 70 in good health. Input material: peripheral blood mononuclear cells. V gene TRBV20-1 combines with J gene TRBJ2-7; tentatively, D is TRBD1 or TRBD2 (6 bases each). The CDR3 loop is CSARDAGHPSYEQYF. CDR3 DNA, as far as it was read: TGCAGTGCTAGAGATGCGGGACACCCCTCCTACGAG.